One sample yielded the 15 T cell receptor beta chains listed below, sequenced in a study of T cells in Graves' hyperthyroidism and ophthalmopathy (dated by TCRdb to the late 2010s). Library method: multiplex PCR. TCRdb shows the sequencer as Illumina HiSeq 2000. The TCR beta CDR3 regions were amplified from the RNA transcripts. For the first round of RT-PCR on the TCR CDR3, the HTBI primer set was used together with the Qiagen OneStep RT-PCR kit. TCRdb reworked the public reads: Q25 trimming with fastp, MiXCR clone assembly, productive beta chains retained. For every CDR3 protein sequence, its rows merge into one entry that carries the most common genes and DNA. The sample table lists under 200,000 distinct CDR3 sequences, about a tenth of them with a count of one. The ten largest account for approximately 20% of the sample. Material: blood. The receptor source for this set is a woman aged 18-30 years with Graves' hyperthyroidism that later progressed to Graves' ophthalmopathy.

This clonotype turned up a few times. The junction departs from germline at one end; a sequencing error may be responsible. The rearrangement joins TRBV5-1 to TRBJ2-1, with TRBD1 identical over 10 bases. Germline assignment: CDR1 SGHRS and CDR2 YFSETQ. There are 16 residues in the CDR3. This CDR3 reads CASSLPGQGSRNEQFF. The CDR3 region has the DNA TGTGCCAGCAGCTTACCGGGACAGGGGAGTAGAAATGAGCAGTTCTTC.

This clonotype was observed many times. The V and J genes are TRBV7-9 and TRBJ2-7; no clear D. CDR1 SEHNR and CDR2 FQNEAQ come from the germline V gene (reference sequence). Deletions cut 4 bases from V and 3 bases from J, with 7 bases between. The CDR3 covers 12 residues. Written as DNA, the CDR3 is TGTGCCAGCAGCTCCGAAAACTACGAGCAGTACTTC. Protein sequence: CASSSENYEQYF.

This clonotype was counted ten times or more. This rearrangement joins TRBV20-1 to TRBJ2-1; no definite D call. The CDR3 runs 13 residues. The ends were cut back, 5 bases at V and 0 bases at J, with 8 bases in the middle. Germline V CDR1 and CDR2: DFQATT, SNEGSKA (reference sequence). CDR3 protein: CSAHDYSYNEQFF. The DNA for the CDR3 is TGCAGTGCTCATGATTACTCCTACAATGAGCAGTTCTTC.

Points on this clonotype: Since a much larger clone is just one base distant, this may be a read error. The V call is TRBV5-1, the J call TRBJ1-6, with D possibly being TRBD1 (5 bases). CDR1 is SGHRS and CDR2 is YFSETQ in the germline V gene. The CDR3 consists of 16 residues. With 4 bases removed from V and 9 bases from J, the gap between germline ends came to 20 bases. CDR3 DNA: TGCGCCAGCAGCCCACTCGGGGCAGGCCTAATTTCACCCCTCCACTTT. It is translated as CASSPLGAGLISPLHF. The full variable domain, with the rest looked up from reference TRBV5-1 and TRBJ1-6, is KAGVTQTPRYLIKTRGQQVTLSCSPISGHRSVSWYQQTPGQGLQFLFEYFSETQRNKGNFPGRFSGRQFSNSRSEMNVSTLELGDSALYLCASSPLGAGLISPLHFGNGTRLTVT.

This clonotype was detected many times. This sequence joins TRBV7-6 and TRBJ2-5, with D possibly being TRBD1 (6 bases). The CDR3 consists of 16 residues. From germline, CDR1 is SGHVS and CDR2 FNYEAQ. V was clipped by 4 bases and J by 4 bases, with 19 bases between them. This chain's CDR3 is CASSYPRPGVGETQYF. CDR3 bases: TGTGCCAGCAGCTATCCCCGACCAGGGGTGGGAGAGACCCAGTACTTC.

This clonotype has ten or more counts. Germline is not matched at one junction end, which may reflect a read error. The V call is TRBV2, the J call TRBJ2-1, with D maybe TRBD1 (5 bases). The CDR3 length is 13 residues. Per the germline V gene, CDR1 is SNHLY and CDR2 is FYNNEI. The DNA of the CDR3 is TGTGCCAGCACTGAACGTCAGGGTCTTGAGCAGTTCTTC. Protein product: CASTERQGLEQFF.

Many counts were recorded for this clonotype. V and J are TRBV20-1 and TRBJ1-6; TRBD1 is a possible D gene (6 bases). V lost 0 bases to trimming and J lost 5 bases, with 14 bases between them. The length of the CDR3 is 16 residues. Looked up from germline, CDR1 is DFQATT and CDR2 is SNEGSKA (reference sequence). The CDR3 loop is CSARETLGQNNSPLHF. In DNA, the CDR3 is TGCAGTGCTAGAGAGACCTTAGGACAGAATAATTCACCCCTCCACTTT.

Ten or more counts support this clonotype. The rearrangement links TRBV12-3 or TRBV12-4 to TRBJ2-3; D ambiguous. Deletions cut 6 bases from V and 0 bases from J, with 7 bases between. This CDR3 is built from 13 residues. CDR3 amino acids: CASRPYSTDTQYF. The DNA for the CDR3 is TGTGCCAGCAGGCCCTATAGCACAGATACGCAGTATTTT.

This clonotype was seen ten or more times. This sequence joins TRBV3-1 and TRBJ2-3; possible D gene TRBD1, 5 bases. The CDR3 contains 14 residues. Germline CDR1 LGHDT, CDR2 YNNKEL (reference sequence). The V end lost 3 bases, the J end lost 6 bases, and 13 bases lay between the germline ends. CDR3 bases: TGTGCCAGCAGCCATAGTTTGGGGCGGGATACGCAGTATTTT. Encoded protein: CASSHSLGRDTQYF.

This clonotype appeared many times. This rearrangement joins TRBV11-1 to TRBJ2-5, with 8 bases aligning to TRBD1. J was trimmed by 5 bases and V by 2 bases; bases with no gene match: 7. Germline CDR1 reads SGHAT; CDR2 reads FQDESV (reference sequence). The CDR3 is 15 residues long. CDR3 loop: CASSLIGDRGETQYF. CDR3 sequence (DNA): TGTGCCAGCAGCTTAATAGGTGACAGGGGCGAGACCCAGTACTTC.

This clonotype has a count of ten or more. V is TRBV11-2 and J is TRBJ2-1, with 10 bases identical to TRBD1. With 3 bases clipped from V and 7 bases from J, the junction kept 3 bases outside the gene matches. Germline-derived CDR1 and CDR2 are SGHAT and FQNNGV. The CDR3 runs to 14 residues. CDR3 DNA sequence: TGTGCCAGCAGCTTTCAGGACAGGGGGAATGAGCAGTTCTTC. It encodes CASSFQDRGNEQFF.

In this sample, this clonotype turned up many times. The chain is built from TRBV7-2 and TRBJ2-7, with D perhaps matching TRBD2 (6 bases). The CDR3 covers 15 residues. V was cut by 1 base and J by 4 bases, with 14 bases left in between. Per the germline V gene, CDR1 is SGHTA and CDR2 is FQGNSA. CDR3 loop: CASSLGGLKSYEQYF. CDR3 DNA sequence: TGTGCCAGCAGCTTAGGTGGACTAAAGTCTTACGAGCAGTACTTC.

The table lists this clonotype with many counts. This sequence joins TRBV29-1 and TRBJ1-2, with D maybe TRBD1 (6 bases). V lost 4 bases and J 8 bases, leaving 14 bases between the germline ends. The CDR3 sequence is 12 residues long. CDR1 is SQVTM, CDR2 ANQGSEA, per germline. In DNA, the CDR3 is TGCAGCGTTGTTGGGGGGCGGGGCGGCTACACCTTC. Its protein is CSVVGGRGGYTF.

This clonotype was counted many times. The chain links TRBV5-1 to TRBJ2-2; either TRBD1 or TRBD2 may supply D (6 bases each). CDR3 length: 15 residues. Germline CDR1 SGHRS, CDR2 YFSETQ. V lost 0 bases to trimming and J lost 7 bases, with 13 bases between them. The CDR3 is CASSLEGGGNGELFF. For the CDR3, the DNA is TGCGCCAGCAGCTTGGAAGGGGGAGGAAACGGGGAGCTGTTTTTT. Full variable domain (missing parts from reference TRBV5-1 and TRBJ2-2): KAGVTQTPRYLIKTRGQQVTLSCSPISGHRSVSWYQQTPGQGLQFLFEYFSETQRNKGNFPGRFSGRQFSNSRSEMNVSTLELGDSALYLCASSLEGGGNGELFFGEGSRLTVL.

In its sample, this clonotype was seen many times. J is TRBJ1-6 and V is TRBV20-1; 10 nucleotides match TRBD1. Germline lookup yields CDR1 DFQATT and CDR2 SNEGSKA (reference sequence). The J segment lost 8 bases and the V segment lost 6 bases, leaving 4 bases of the junction unmatched. The CDR3 extends over 13 amino acids. The CDR3, as DNA: TGCAGTGCCGCCGGGACAGGGGATTCACCCCTCCACTTT. This translates into CSAAGTGDSPLHF.